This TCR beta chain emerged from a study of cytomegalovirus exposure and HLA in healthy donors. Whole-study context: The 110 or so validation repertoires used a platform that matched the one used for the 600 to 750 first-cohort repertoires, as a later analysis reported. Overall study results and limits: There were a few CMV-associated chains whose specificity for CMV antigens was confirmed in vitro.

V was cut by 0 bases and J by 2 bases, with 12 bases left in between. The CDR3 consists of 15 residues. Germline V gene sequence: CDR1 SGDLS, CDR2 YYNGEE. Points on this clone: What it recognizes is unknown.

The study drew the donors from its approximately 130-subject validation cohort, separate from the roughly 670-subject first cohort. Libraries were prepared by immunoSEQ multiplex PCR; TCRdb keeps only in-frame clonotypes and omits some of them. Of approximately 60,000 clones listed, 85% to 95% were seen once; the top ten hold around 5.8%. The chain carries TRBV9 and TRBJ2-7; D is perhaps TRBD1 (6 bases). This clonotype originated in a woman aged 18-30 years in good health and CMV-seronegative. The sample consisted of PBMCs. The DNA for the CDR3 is TGTGCCAGCAGCGTAGAGCCAGGGGCGACCTACGAGCAGTACTTC. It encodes CASSVEPGATYEQYF.